This T cell receptor beta chain is drawn from a study of PD-L1 blockade in urothelial cancer. Study-level background: Males with bladder-origin urothelial cancer made up about 85% of the 29 patients. General study points: Below-median TCR clonality that was measured in pretreatment blood predicted better survival.

This CDR3 comprises 13 residues. Looked up from germline, CDR1 is LNHDA and CDR2 is SQIVND (reference sequence). V was pared by 1 base and J by 10 bases, with 11 bases between. Per patient, between 1 and 8 samples were collected at pretreatment and on-treatment time points. Using immunoSEQ multiplex PCR, the repertoire was profiled, and TCRdb retains in-frame clones only, with some absent. The table lists 37,000 or so clones, 70% to 85% of them singletons. Worth noting for this clone: The antigen remains unidentified.

The clonotype originates from a man in his 60s with urothelial cancer. The sequencing here drew on PBMCs, taken around atezolizumab (anti-PD-L1) treatment. The rearrangement uses TRBV19 and TRBJ2-1; possibly TRBD2 for D (5 bases). The CDR3 region has the DNA TGTGCCAGTAGTATAGGTGCGACGGGAGAGCAGTTCTTC. Translating gives CASSIGATGEQFF.